This T cell receptor (beta chain) was documented in a study of T cells after yellow fever vaccination. On the study more broadly: Low-cell-number fractions were prepared with SMART-Seq v4 Ultra Low Input.

Generation of TCR cDNA used 5'RACE template switching (which added a universal primer site and UMIs). One entry per CDR3 protein, called by TCRdb with MiXCR from the 5' RACE reads. The sample lists fewer than 650,000 distinct CDR3 sequences, 20% to 25% seen once, with roughly a sixth in the top ten. This clonotype was observed a handful of times. What it binds is unknown. Trimming removed 4 bases at V and 0 bases at J, with 11 bases between. The CDR3 is made up of 16 amino acids. Germline V gene lookup returns CDR1 SGHRS and CDR2 YFSETQ. General study points: After the booster, 96% of CD4 and about 90% of CD8 primary-response clones were re-detected. Abundant clonotypes (contaminants from the bulk population) could be present in FACS-sorted repertoires.

The specimen comprised PBMCs, sampled roughly 23 days after the first yellow fever vaccination. The chain employs TRBV5-1 and TRBJ2-6; either TRBD1 or TRBD2 may fit D (6 bases each). The sequence was collected from a man aged 18 to 35 who received the YFV17D yellow fever vaccine. CDR3 residues: CASSTQGLSGANVLTF. The CDR3 DNA is TGCGCCAGCAGCACACAGGGACTCTCTGGGGCCAACGTCCTGACTTTC.